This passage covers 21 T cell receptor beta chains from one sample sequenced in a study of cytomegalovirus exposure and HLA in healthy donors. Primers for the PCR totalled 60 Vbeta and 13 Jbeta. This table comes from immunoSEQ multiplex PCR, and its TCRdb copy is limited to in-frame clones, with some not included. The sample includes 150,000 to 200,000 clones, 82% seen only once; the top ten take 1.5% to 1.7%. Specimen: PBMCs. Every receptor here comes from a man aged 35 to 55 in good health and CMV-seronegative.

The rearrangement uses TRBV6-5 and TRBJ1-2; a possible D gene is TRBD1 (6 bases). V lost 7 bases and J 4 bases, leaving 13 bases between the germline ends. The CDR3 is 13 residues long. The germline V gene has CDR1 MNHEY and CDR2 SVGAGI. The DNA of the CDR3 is TGTGCCAGCAAACCCGGGACAACCTATGGCTACACCTTC. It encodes CASKPGTTYGYTF.

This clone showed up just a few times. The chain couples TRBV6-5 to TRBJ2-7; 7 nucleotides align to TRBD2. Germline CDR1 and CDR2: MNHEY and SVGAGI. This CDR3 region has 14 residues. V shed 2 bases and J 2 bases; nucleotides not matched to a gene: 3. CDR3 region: CASSYGGSTYEQYF. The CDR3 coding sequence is TGTGCCAGCAGTTACGGCGGGAGTACCTACGAGCAGTACTTC.

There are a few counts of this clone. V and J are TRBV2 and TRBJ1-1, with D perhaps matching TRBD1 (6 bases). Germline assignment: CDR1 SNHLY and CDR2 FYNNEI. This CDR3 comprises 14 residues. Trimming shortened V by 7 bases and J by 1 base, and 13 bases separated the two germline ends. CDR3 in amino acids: CASNLGGTNTEAFF. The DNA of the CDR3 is TGTGCCAGCAACCTAGGGGGTACGAACACTGAAGCTTTCTTT.

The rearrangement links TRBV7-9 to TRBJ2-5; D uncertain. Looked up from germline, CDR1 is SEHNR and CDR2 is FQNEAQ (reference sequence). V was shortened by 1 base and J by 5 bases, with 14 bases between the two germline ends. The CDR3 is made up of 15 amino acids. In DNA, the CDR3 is TGTGCCAGCAGCTTAGTAGCCCAAAAACGGGAGACCCAGTACTTC. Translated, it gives CASSLVAQKRETQYF.

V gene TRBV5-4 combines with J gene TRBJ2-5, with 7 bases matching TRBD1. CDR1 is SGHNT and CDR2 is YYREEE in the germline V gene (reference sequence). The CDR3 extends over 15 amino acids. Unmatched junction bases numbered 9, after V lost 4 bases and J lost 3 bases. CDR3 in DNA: TGTGCCAGCAGCCCGGGACAGCTCTTCAAAGAGACCCAGTACTTC. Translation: CASSPGQLFKETQYF.

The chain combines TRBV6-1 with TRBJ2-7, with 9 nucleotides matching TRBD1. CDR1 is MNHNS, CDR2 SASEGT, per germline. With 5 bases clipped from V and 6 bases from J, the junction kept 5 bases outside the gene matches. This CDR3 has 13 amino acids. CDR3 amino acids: CASSITGGFEQYF. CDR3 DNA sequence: TGTGCCAGCAGTATTACAGGGGGCTTCGAGCAGTACTTC.

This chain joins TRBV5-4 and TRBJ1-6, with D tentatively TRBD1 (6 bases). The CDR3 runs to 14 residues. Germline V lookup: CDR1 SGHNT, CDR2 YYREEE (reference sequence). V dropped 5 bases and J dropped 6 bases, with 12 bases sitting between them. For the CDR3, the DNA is TGTGCCAGCAGGAGACAGGTGGCTAATTCACCCCTCCACTTT. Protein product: CASRRQVANSPLHF. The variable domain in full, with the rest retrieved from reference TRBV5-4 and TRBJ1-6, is ETGVTQSPTHLIKTRGQQVTLRCSSQSGHNTVSWYQQALGQGPQFIFQYYREEENGRGNFPPRFSGLQFPNYSSELNVNALELDDSALYLCASRRQVANSPLHFGNGTRLTVT.

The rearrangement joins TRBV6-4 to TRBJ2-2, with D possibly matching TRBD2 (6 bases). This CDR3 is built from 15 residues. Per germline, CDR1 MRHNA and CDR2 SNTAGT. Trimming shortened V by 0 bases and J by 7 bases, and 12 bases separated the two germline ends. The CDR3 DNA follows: TGTGCCAGCAGTGACTCAGGAGGGACGAGCGGGGAGCTGTTTTTT. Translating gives CASSDSGGTSGELFF.

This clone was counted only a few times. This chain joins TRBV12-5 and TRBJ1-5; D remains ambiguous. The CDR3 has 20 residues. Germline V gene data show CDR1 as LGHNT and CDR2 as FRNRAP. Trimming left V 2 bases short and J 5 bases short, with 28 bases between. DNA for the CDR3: TGTGCTAGTGGTTTGCCGCAAGGGCCCTCACTGGGGAGGGAGGATCAGCCCCAGCATTTT. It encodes CASGLPQGPSLGREDQPQHF.

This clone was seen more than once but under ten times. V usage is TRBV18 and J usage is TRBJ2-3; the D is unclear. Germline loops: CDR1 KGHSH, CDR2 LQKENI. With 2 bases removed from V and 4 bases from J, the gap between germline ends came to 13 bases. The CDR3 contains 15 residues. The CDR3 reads CASSPIAAQADTQYF. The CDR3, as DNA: TGTGCCAGCTCACCAATCGCGGCGCAAGCAGATACGCAGTATTTT.

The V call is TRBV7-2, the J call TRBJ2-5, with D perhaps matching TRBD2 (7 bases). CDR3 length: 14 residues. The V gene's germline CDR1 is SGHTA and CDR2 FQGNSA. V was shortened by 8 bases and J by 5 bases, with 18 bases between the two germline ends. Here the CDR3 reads CASGRGGSGETQYF. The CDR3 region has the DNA TGTGCCAGCGGTAGGGGGGGCAGCGGCGAGACCCAGTACTTC.

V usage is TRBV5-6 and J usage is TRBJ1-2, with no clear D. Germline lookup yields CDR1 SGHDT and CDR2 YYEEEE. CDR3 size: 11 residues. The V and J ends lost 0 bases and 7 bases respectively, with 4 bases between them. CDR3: CASSLDGGYTF. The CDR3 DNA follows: TGTGCCAGCAGCTTGGACGGTGGCTACACCTTC.

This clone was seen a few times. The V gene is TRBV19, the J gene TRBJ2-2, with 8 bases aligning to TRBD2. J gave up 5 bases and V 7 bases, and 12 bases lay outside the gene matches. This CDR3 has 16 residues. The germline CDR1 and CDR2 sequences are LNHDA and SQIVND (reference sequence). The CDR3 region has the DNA TGTGCCAGTACCCATATGAGACTAGCGTCTACCGGGGAGCTGTTTTTT. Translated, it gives CASTHMRLASTGELFF. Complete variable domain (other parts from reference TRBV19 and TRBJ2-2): DGGITQSPKYLFRKEGQNVTLSCEQNLNHDAMYWYRQDPGQGLRLIYYSQIVNDFQKGDIAEGYSVSREKKESFPLTVTSAQKNPTAFYLCASTHMRLASTGELFFGEGSRLTVL.

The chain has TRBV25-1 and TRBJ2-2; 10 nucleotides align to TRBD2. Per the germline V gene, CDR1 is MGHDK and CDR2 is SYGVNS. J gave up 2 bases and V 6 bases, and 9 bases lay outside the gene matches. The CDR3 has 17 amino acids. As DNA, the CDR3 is TGTGCCAGCAGCCAATCCTGGACTAGCGGAAACACCGGGGAGCTGTTTTTT. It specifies CASSQSWTSGNTGELFF.

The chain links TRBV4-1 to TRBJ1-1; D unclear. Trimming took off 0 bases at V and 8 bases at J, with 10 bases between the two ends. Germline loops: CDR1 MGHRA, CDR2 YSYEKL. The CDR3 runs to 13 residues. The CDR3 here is CASSQDLGGEAFF. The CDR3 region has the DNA TGCGCCAGCAGCCAAGATCTAGGCGGGGAAGCTTTCTTT.

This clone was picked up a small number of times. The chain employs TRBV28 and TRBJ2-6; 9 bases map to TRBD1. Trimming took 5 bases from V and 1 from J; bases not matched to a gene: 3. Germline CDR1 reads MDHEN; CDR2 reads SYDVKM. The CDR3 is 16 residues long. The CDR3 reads CASSAGTGSGANVLTF. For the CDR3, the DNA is TGTGCCAGCAGTGCCGGGACAGGGTCTGGGGCCAACGTCCTGACTTTC.

CDR3 DNA sequence: TGTGCCGGGCAGGGACAGGCGAGCTCGAGGGGAGCTTTCTTT. Protein product: CAGQGQASSRGAFF. The V gene is TRBV7-9, the J gene TRBJ1-1; 8 bases map to TRBD1. The CDR3 extends over 14 amino acids. Trimming at V came to 11 bases and at J to 10 bases, leaving 18 bases not matched to a gene. Germline lookup yields CDR1 SEHNR and CDR2 FQNEAQ (reference sequence). Full variable domain (remainder filled in from reference TRBV7-9 and TRBJ1-1): DTGVSQNPRHKITKRGQNVTFRCDPISEHNRLYWYRQTLGQGPEFLTYFQNEAQLEKSRLLSDRFSAERPKGSFSTLEIQRTEQGDSAMYLCAGQGQASSRGAFFGQGTRLTVV.

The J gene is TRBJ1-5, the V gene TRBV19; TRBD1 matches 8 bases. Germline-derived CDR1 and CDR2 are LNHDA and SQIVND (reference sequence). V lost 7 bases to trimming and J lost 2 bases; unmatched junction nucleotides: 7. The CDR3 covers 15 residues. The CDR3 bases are TGTGCCAGTATTCAGGACAGGGCGGGCAATCAGCCCCAGCATTTT. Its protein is CASIQDRAGNQPQHF.

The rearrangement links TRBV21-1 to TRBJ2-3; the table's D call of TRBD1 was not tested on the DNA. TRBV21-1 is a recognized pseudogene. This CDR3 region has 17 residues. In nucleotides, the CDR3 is TGTGCCAGCAGCCCCGCCGTGCGGGACAGTTCTGTGGATACGCAGTATTTT. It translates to CASSPAVRDSSVDTQYF.

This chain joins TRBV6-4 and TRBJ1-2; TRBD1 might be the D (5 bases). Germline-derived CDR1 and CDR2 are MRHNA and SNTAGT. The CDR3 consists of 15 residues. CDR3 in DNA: TGTGCGCCGGACCCAATGGACAAAAATAACTATGGCTACACCTTC. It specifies CAPDPMDKNNYGYTF.

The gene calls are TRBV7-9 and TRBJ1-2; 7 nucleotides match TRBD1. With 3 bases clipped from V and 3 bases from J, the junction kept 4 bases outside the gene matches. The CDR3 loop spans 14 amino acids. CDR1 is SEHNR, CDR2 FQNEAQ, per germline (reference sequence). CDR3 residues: CASSLTGLDYGYTF. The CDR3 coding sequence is TGTGCCAGCAGCTTGACAGGGTTGGACTATGGCTACACCTTC. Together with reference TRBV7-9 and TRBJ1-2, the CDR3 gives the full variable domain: DTGVSQNPRHKITKRGQNVTFRCDPISEHNRLYWYRQTLGQGPEFLTYFQNEAQLEKSRLLSDRFSAERPKGSFSTLEIQRTEQGDSAMYLCASSLTGLDYGYTFGSGTRLTVV.